The text below deals with one T cell receptor beta chain. Its target is not known. The data were taken from a study of T cells after yellow fever vaccination. Study-wide results and caveats: Clones that expanded after primary vaccination mostly reappeared after the booster (just over 95% CD4, 88% CD8). Clonotypes shared by both compartments, CD4 and CD8, made up a small share.

CDR1 is LNHDA and CDR2 is SQIVND in the germline V gene (reference sequence). The CDR3 totals 14 residues. The V end was cut by 4 bases, the J end by 0 bases, with 10 bases between. A universal primer site and UMIs were added as TCR cDNA was made by 5'RACE template switching. TCRdb reprocessed the 5' RACE reads via MiXCR and lists one record per CDR3 protein. The profile shows fewer than 650,000 distinct CDR3 sequences, around a fifth of them singletons. The gene calls are TRBV19 and TRBJ2-7; the D gene is possibly TRBD1 (5 bases). This receptor was taken from a man between 18 and 35 years old who received the YFV17D yellow fever vaccine. The specimen comprised PBMCs, sampled approximately 20 days after the first yellow fever vaccination. The CDR3 protein is CASSTPTVSYEQYV. Here the CDR3 DNA reads TGTGCCAGTAGTACCCCGACAGTCTCCTACGAGCAGTACGTC.